The subject of this entry is one TCR beta chain. The entry originates in a study of CD4+ T cells in melanoma. CDR3 length: 15 residues. V lost 4 bases and J 0 bases, leaving 11 bases between the germline ends. Germline V lookup: CDR1 SGHRS, CDR2 YFSETQ. Method: immunoSEQ multiplex PCR; TCRdb's copy keeps in-frame clones and lacks some. The top ten clones hold 9.5% to 12% of a sample with about 10,000 clones, 68% of them seen once. Specimen: cells from a culture (not recorded whether cultured in vitro). This chain connects TRBV5-1 to TRBJ2-1; D unclear. The TCR was taken from a human donor with melanoma. The chain's CDR3 is CASSRDRSSYNEQFF. The CDR3 DNA is TGCGCCAGCAGCAGAGATAGGAGCTCCTACAATGAGCAGTTCTTC. Variable domain in full (rest from reference TRBV5-1 and TRBJ2-1): KAGVTQTPRYLIKTRGQQVTLSCSPISGHRSVSWYQQTPGQGLQFLFEYFSETQRNKGNFPGRFSGRQFSNSRSEMNVSTLELGDSALYLCASSRDRSSYNEQFFGPGTRLTVL.